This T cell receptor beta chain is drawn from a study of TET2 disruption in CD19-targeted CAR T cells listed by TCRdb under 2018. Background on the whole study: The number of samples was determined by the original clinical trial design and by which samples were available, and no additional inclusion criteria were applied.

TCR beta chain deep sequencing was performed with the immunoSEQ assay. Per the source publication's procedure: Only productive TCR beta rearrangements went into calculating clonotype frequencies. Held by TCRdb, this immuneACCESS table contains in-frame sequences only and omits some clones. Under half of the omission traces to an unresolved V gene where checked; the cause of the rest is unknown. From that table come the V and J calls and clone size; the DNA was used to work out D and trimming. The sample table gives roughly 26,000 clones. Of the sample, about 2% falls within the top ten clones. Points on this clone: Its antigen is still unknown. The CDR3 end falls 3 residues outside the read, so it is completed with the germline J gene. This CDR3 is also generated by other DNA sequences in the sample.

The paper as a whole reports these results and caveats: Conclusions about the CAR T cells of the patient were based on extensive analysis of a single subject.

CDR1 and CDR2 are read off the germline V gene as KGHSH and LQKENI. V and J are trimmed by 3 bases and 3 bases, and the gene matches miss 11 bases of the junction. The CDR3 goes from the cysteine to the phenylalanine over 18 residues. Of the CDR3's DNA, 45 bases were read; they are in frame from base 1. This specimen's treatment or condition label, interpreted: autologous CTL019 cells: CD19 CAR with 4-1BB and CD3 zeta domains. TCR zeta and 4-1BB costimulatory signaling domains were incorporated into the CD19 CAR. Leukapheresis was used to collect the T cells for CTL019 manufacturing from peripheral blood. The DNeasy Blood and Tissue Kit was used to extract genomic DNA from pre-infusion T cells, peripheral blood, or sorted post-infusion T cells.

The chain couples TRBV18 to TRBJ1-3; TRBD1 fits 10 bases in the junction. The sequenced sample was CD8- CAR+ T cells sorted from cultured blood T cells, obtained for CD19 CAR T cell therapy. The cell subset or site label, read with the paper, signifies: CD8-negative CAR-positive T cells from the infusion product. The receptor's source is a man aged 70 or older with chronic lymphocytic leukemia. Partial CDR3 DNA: TGTGCCAGCTCACCCTTATCGGGACAGGGGAAAAGTGGAAACACC. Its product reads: CASSPLSGQGKSGNT. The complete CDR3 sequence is CASSPLSGQGKSGNTIYF.